This is a list of T cell receptor beta chains from one sample in a study of CD4+ T cells in melanoma. Sequencing was performed with immunoSEQ multiplex PCR; in TCRdb, only in-frame clones are kept and a portion is missing. The sample includes more than 8,500 clones, 69% of them seen just once. Sequenced material: peripheral blood. The source of these receptors is a human donor with melanoma. CDR3s include the opening cysteine and the closing phenylalanine or tryptophan. The D gene is left open where the match is weak. A row's size may be missing; if present it is once, few, many or a size class.

clone size: few; D gene: NA; V gene: TRBV5-1; J gene: TRBJ2-1; CDR3 protein: CASSLGQGRYNEQFF; CDR3 DNA: TGCGCCAGCAGCTTGGGCCAGGGCAGATACAATGAGCAGTTCTTC
clone size: NA; D gene: NA; V gene: TRBV7-8; J gene: TRBJ1-1; CDR3 protein: CASRRGHGTYTEAFF; CDR3 DNA: TGTGCCAGCAGAAGGGGCCACGGGACCTATACTGAAGCTTTCTTT
clone size: medium-sized; D gene: NA; V gene: TRBV7-2; J gene: TRBJ2-5; CDR3 protein: CASSRELETQYF; CDR3 DNA: TGTGCCAGCAGCCGCGAGCTAGAGACCCAGTACTTC
clone size: NA; D gene: NA; V gene: TRBV7-6; J gene: TRBJ2-1; CDR3 protein: CASSSPGATGRNEQFF; CDR3 DNA: TGTGCCAGCAGCTCCCCGGGGGCAACGGGGCGCAATGAGCAGTTCTTC
clone size: few; D gene: TRBD1; V gene: TRBV7-9; J gene: TRBJ1-3; CDR3 protein: CASSPNRDRVSGNTIYF; CDR3 DNA: TGTGCCAGCAGCCCTAACCGGGACAGGGTCTCTGGAAACACCATATATTTT
clone size: few; D gene: TRBD1; V gene: TRBV28; J gene: TRBJ2-1; CDR3 protein: CASSSPGQGNDEQFF; CDR3 DNA: TGTGCCAGCAGCTCCCCAGGACAGGGGAACGATGAGCAGTTCTTC
clone size: NA; D gene: NA; V gene: TRBV7-2; J gene: TRBJ2-1; CDR3 protein: CASSLGLGNEQFF; CDR3 DNA: TGTGCCAGCAGCTTAGGACTCGGGAATGAGCAGTTCTTC
clone size: NA; D gene: NA; V gene: TRBV11-2; J gene: TRBJ2-5; CDR3 protein: CASSSVGGRDQETQYF; CDR3 DNA: TGTGCCAGCAGCTCGGTAGGTGGACGGGACCAAGAGACCCAGTACTTC
clone size: once; D gene: NA; V gene: TRBV30; J gene: TRBJ2-5; CDR3 protein: CAWSGGIEETQYF; CDR3 DNA: TGTGCCTGGAGTGGAGGGATTGAAGAGACCCAGTACTTC
clone size: NA; D gene: NA; V gene: TRBV4-1; J gene: TRBJ2-1; CDR3 protein: CASSQGPTLLYNEQFF; CDR3 DNA: TGCGCCAGCAGCCAAGGTCCGACATTACTTTACAATGAGCAGTTCTTC
clone size: medium-sized; D gene: NA; V gene: TRBV4-2; J gene: TRBJ1-2; CDR3 protein: CASSQEGNYGYTF; CDR3 DNA: TGTGCCAGCAGCCAAGAGGGTAACTATGGCTACACCTTC